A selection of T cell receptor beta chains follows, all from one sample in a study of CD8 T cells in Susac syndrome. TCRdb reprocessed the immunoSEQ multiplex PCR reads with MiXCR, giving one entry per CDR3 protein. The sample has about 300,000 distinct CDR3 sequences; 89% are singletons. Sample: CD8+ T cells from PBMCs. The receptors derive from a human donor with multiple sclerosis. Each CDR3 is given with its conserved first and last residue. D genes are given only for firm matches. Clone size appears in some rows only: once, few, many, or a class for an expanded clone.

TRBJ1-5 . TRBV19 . TGTGCCAGTAGTATCACAGGACCCAATCAGCCCCAGCATTTT CASSITGPNQPQHF
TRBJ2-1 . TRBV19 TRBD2 TGTGCCAGTAGAAGCGGGACTCGGGGTAACAATGAGCAGTTCTTC CASRSGTRGNNEQFF
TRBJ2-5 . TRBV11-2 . TGTGCCAGCAGCTCACCATGGGCCTCCGAGACCCAGTACTTC CASSSPWASETQYF
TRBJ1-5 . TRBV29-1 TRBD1 TGCAGCGTTATTACAGGGGGCAATCAGCCCCAGCATTTT CSVITGGNQPQHF
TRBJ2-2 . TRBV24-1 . TGTGCCACCAGCACACAGGGTTTGGACACCGGGGAGCCGTTTTTT CATSTQGLDTGEPFF
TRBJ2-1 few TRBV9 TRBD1 TGTGCCAGCAGCGTAGAGGGGACAGGGGATGAGCAGTTCTTC CASSVEGTGDEQFF
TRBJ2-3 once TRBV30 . TGTGCCTGGAGGCTGGGGTCCACAGATACGCAGTATTTT CAWRLGSTDTQYF
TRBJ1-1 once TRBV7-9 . TGTGCCAGCAGCTTAGCGATGGCTCCTGAAGCTTTCTTT CASSLAMAPEAFF
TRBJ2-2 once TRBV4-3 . TGCGCCAGCAGCCGAATGAGCGGGGAGCTGTTTTTT CASSRMSGELFF
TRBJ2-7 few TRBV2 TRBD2 TGTGCCAGCAGTGCCACAGAAAGACTAGCGGGGCTCTACGAGCAGTACTTC CASSATERLAGLYEQYF
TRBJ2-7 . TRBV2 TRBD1 TGTGCCACCCTACGGGGACAGGGGAACTACGAGCAGTACTTC CATLRGQGNYEQYF
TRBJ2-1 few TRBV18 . TGTGCCAGCTCACCCGACCACAATGAGCAGTTCTTC CASSPDHNEQFF
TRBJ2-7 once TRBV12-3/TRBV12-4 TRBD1 TGTGCCAGCAGTGGGGGGGACAGGGGTGGACCCGGGGAGCAGTACTTC CASSGGDRGGPGEQYF
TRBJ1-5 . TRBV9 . TGTGCCAGCAGCGTAGGAGAAGTTAATCAGCCCCAGCATTTT CASSVGEVNQPQHF
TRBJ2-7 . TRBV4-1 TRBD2 TGCGCCAGCAGCCAAGAACCAGGACTAGCGGGAGGTACTACCTACGAGCAGTACTTC CASSQEPGLAGGTTYEQYF
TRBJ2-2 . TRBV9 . TGTGCCAGCAGCACCAGACACCCATCGAACACCGGGGAGCTGTTTTTT CASSTRHPSNTGELFF
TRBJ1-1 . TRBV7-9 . TGTGCCAGCAGCTTAACAGGGCCGGCGAACACTGAAGCTTTCTTT CASSLTGPANTEAFF
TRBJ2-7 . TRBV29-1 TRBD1 TGCAGCGTTGCCGAGACAGGGGTGGAAGGGGAGCAGTACTTC CSVAETGVEGEQYF
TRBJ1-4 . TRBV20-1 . TGCAGTGCTAGAGATCTCGGGGGAACTAATGAAAAACTGTTTTTT CSARDLGGTNEKLFF
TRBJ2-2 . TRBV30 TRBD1 TGTGCCTGGGATCCGACAGGGGATGGTGACACCGGGGAGCTGTTTTTT CAWDPTGDGDTGELFF
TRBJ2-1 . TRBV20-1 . TGCAGTGCTGAAGACGGACGAACTTACAATGAGCAGTTCTTC CSAEDGRTYNEQFF
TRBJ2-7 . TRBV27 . TGTGCCAGCAGTTGGCGAGGGGGAGGCACCTACGAGCAGTACTTC CASSWRGGGTYEQYF
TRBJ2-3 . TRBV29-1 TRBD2 TGCAGCGGACTAGCGGGAGCTAATACGCAGTATTTT CSGLAGANTQYF
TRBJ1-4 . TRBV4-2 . TGTGCCAGCAGCCCCCTAGGCGAAAAACTGTTTTTT CASSPLGEKLFF
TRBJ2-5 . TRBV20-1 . TGCAGTGCTAGAACCCGGGACAACCTAGAGACCCAGTACTTC CSARTRDNLETQYF
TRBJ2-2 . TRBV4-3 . TGCGCCAGCAGCCAAGAGTACATGAACACCGGGGAGCTGTTTTTT CASSQEYMNTGELFF
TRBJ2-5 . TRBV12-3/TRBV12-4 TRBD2 TGTGCCAGCAGCGGGACTAGCGAGCCCTCGATGAAAGAGACCCAGTACTTC CASSGTSEPSMKETQYF
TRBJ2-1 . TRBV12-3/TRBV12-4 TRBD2 TGTGCCAGCAGCCTTACCGGGACTAGTCTAGGCGATGAGCAGTTCTTC CASSLTGTSLGDEQFF
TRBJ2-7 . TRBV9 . TGTGCCAGCAGCGGGCCTGGTATCGTGGGCTACGAGCAGTACTTC CASSGPGIVGYEQYF
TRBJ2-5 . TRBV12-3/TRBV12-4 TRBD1 TGTGCCAGCGGGAAACCGGGACAGGGGACGGGGACCCAGTACTTC CASGKPGQGTGTQYF
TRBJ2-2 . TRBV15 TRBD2 TGTGCCACCAGCTCAACGACACTAGCGGAGAACGGGGAGCTGTTTTTT CATSSTTLAENGELFF
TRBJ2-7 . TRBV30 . TGTGCCTGGAGAGCGTCTCCGGGGGTCGAGCAGTACTTC CAWRASPGVEQYF
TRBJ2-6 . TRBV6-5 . TGTGCCAGCAGTTATTGGGCAGGGCCTTCTGGGGCCAACGTCCTGACTTTC CASSYWAGPSGANVLTF
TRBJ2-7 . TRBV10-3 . TGTGCCATCAGTGACGGGGGGCTAAGCTCCTACGAGCAGTACTTC CAISDGGLSSYEQYF
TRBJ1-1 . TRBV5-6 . TGTGCCAGCAGCTTGGCCGACACCCGATTCGGATTCAGTCTAATATCACTGAACACTGAAGCTTTCTTT CASSLADTRFGFSLISLNTEAFF
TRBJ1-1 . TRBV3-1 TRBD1 TGTGCCAGCAGCATAACAGGGGGTGGCACTGAAGCTTTCTTT CASSITGGGTEAFF
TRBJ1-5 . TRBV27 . TGTGCCAGCAGTCCCGAGCGACCCCATCAGCCCCAGCATTTT CASSPERPHQPQHF
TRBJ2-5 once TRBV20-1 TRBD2 TGCAGTGCTAGTCCTAGCGGGGGGGCGGAGACCCAGTACTTC CSASPSGGAETQYF
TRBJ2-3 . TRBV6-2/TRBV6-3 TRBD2 TGTGCCAGCAGTTACTCAGGTCTAGCGGACACAGATACGCAGTATTTT CASSYSGLADTDTQYF
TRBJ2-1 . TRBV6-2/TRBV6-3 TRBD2 TGTGCCAGCAGGTCGAAGAGTAGCGGGAGGGTCAATGAGCAGTTCTTC CASRSKSSGRVNEQFF
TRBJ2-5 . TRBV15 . TGTGCCACCAGCAGAGATCTAGAGACCCAGTACTTC CATSRDLETQYF
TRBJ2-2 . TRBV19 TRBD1 TGTGCCGCCAGGCCGGCCGGGACAGGGAACACCGGGGAGCTGTTTTTT CAARPAGTGNTGELFF
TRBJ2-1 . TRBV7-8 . TGTGCCAGCAGCCCCCGGGTAGGTGGATTCAATGAGCAGTTCTTC CASSPRVGGFNEQFF
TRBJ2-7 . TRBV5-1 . TGCGCCAGCAGACAGGGAATCGACGAGCAGTACTTC CASRQGIDEQYF
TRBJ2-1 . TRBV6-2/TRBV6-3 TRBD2 TGTGCCAGCATCACCAGGAGCGGGAGAGAAAACAATGAGCAGTTCTTC CASITRSGRENNEQFF
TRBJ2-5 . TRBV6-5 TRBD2 TGTGCCAGCAGTTACTCCCCGGGGGGAGAGACCCAGTACTTC CASSYSPGGETQYF
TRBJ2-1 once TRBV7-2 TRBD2 TGTGCCAGCAGCTTAATCCGGGGGAGGGAGCTCCGCGATGAGCAGTTCTTC CASSLIRGRELRDEQFF
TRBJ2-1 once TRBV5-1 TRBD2 TGCGCCAGCAGCTTGGAGGCGGGAGCGTGGAATGAGCAGTTCTTC CASSLEAGAWNEQFF
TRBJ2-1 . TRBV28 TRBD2 TGTGCCAGCAGTCAGGGACTAGCTAAGGCTTTGTATTACAATGAGCAGTTCTTC CASSQGLAKALYYNEQFF
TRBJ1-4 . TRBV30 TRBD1 TGTGCCTGGGGGACCGGGACAGGGAAGGGTAATGAAAAACTGTTTTTT CAWGTGTGKGNEKLFF
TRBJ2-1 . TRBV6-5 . TGTGCCAGCAGTTACGGGGGAGAGGGAGTCAATGAGCAGTTCTTC CASSYGGEGVNEQFF
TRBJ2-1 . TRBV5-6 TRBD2 TGTGCCAGCAGCTTAGGACTAGCGGGAGGGTCTGAGCAGTTCTTC CASSLGLAGGSEQFF
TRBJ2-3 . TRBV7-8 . TGTGCCAGCAGCTTAGCGGCCCGGGATACGCAGTATTTT CASSLAARDTQYF